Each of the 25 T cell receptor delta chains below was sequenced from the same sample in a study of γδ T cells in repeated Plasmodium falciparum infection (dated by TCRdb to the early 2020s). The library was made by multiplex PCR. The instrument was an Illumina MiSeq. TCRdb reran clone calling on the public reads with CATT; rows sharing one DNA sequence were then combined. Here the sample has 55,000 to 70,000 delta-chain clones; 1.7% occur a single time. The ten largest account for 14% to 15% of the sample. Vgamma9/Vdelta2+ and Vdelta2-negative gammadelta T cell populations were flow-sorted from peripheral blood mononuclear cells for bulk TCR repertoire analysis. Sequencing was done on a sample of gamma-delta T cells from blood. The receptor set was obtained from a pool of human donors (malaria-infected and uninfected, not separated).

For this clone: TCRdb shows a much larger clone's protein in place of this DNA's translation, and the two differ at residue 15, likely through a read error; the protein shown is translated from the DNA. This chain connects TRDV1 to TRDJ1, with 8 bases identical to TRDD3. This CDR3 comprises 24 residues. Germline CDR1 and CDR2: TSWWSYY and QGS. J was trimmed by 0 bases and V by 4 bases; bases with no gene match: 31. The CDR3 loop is CALGAQNVIPEPGDISGYTDKLIF. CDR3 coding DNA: TGTGCTCTTGGGGCCCAAAACGTAATTCCTGAGCCGGGGGATATTAGTGGGTACACCGATAAACTCATCTTT.

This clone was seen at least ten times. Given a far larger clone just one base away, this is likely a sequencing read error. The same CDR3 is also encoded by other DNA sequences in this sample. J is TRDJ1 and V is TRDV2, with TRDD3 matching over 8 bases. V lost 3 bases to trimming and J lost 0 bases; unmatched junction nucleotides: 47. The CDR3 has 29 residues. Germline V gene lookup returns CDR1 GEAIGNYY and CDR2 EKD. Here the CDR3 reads CACDPAFRPNGVEPLLGADADLYTDKLIF. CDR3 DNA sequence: TGTGCCTGTGACCCTGCCTTCCGGCCCAATGGAGTAGAGCCCTTACTGGGGGCCGACGCTGACCTGTACACCGATAAACTCATCTTT.

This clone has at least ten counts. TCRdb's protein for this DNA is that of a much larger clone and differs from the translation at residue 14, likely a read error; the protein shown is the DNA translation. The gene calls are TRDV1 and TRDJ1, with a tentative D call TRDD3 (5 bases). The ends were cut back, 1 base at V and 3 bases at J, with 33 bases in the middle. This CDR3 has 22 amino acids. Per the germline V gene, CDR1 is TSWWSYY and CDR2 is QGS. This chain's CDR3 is CALGEPPDSTGTRSILADKLIF. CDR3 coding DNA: TGTGCTCTTGGGGAACCCCCGGATTCCACGGGGACTAGGTCGATTTTGGCCGATAAACTCATCTTT.

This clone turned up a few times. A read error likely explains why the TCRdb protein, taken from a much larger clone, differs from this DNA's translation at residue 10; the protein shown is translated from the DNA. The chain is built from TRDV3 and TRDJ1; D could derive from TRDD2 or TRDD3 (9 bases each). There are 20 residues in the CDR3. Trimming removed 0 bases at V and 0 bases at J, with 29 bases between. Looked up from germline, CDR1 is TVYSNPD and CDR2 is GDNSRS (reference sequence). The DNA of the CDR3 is TGTGCCTTTAGAAAGCCTTCCTACCGTTGCTGGGGGATTAACACCGATAAACTCATCTTT. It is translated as CAFRKPSYRCWGINTDKLIF.

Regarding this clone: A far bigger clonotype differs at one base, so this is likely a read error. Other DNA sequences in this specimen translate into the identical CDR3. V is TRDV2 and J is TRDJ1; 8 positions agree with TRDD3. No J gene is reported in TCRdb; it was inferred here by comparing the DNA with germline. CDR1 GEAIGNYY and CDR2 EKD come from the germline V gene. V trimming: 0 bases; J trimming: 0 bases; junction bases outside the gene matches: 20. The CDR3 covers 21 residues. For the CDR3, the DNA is TGTGCCTGTGACACCGCATGGGGTACTGGGGGGTACTATCCGTACACCGATAAACTCATCTTT. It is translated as CACDTAWGTGGYYPYTDKLIF.

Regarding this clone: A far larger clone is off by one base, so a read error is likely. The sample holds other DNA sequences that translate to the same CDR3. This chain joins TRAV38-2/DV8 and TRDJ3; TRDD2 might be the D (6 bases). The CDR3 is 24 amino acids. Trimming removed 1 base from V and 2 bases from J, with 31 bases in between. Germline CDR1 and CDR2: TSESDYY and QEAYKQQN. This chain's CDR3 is CAYRSWYRPPTGGQSPWDTRQMFF. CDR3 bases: TGTGCTTATAGGAGCTGGTACCGCCCTCCTACCGGGGGCCAGAGCCCCTGGGACACCCGACAGATGTTTTTC.

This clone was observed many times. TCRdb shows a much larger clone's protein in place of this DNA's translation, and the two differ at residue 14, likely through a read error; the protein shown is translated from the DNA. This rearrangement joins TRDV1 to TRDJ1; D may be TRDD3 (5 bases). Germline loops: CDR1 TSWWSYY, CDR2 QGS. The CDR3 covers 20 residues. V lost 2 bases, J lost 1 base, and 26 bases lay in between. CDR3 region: CALGENSGPSSGVPTDKLIF. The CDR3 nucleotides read TGTGCTCTTGGGGAAAACAGCGGGCCATCCTCGGGGGTCCCCACCGATAAACTCATCTTT.

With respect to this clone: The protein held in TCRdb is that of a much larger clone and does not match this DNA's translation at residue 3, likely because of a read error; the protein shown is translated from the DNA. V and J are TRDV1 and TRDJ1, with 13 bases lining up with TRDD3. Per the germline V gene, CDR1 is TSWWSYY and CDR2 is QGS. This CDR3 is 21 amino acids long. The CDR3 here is CAPGDLDGTGGYAIYTDELIF. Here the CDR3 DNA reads TGTGCTCCTGGGGATCTGGACGGTACTGGGGGATACGCCATATACACCGATGAACTCATCTTT.

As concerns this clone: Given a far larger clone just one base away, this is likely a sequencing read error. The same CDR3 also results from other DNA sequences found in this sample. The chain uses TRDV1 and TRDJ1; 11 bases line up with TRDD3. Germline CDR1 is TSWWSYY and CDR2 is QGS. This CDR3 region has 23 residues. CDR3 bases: TGTGCTCTTGGCGCGACGCGGATCTCCCCCGTACTGGGGGATAGATTTGGCACCGATAAACTCATCTTC. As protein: CALGATRISPVLGDRFGTDKLIF.

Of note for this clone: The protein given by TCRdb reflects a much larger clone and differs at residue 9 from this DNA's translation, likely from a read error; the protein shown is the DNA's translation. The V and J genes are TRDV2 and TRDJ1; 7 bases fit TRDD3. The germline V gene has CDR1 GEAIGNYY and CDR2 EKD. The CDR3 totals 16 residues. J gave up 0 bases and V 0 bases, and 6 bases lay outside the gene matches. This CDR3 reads CACDTGLGGHTDKLIF. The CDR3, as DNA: TGTGCCTGTGACACCGGCCTGGGGGGCCACACCGATAAACTCATCTTT.

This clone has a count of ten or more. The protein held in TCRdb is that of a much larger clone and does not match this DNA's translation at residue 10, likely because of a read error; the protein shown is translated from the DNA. The CDR3 DNA reads as TGTGCTCTTGGGGAAGTGGGAGGGATCCTATCCTACACCGATAAACTCATCTTT. Its translation: CALGEVGGILSYTDKLIF. The chain joins TRDV1 to TRDJ1, with D possibly called TRDD2 or TRDD3 (5 bases each). Since TCRdb gives no J gene, matching the DNA to germline was used here to assign it. Deletions cut 2 bases from V and 0 bases from J, with 19 bases between. The germline CDR1 and CDR2 sequences are TSWWSYY and QGS. The CDR3 covers 18 residues.

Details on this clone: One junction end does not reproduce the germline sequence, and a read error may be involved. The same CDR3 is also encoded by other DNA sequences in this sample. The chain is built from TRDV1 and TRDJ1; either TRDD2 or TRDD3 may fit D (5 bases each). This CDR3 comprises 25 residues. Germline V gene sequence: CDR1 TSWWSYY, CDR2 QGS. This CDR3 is CALGEPRKPYPLLRATIRNTDKLIF. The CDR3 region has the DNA TGTGCTCTCGGGGAACCCCGGAAACCCTACCCTTTACTCCGTGCCACCATTAGGAACACCGATAAACTTATCTTT.

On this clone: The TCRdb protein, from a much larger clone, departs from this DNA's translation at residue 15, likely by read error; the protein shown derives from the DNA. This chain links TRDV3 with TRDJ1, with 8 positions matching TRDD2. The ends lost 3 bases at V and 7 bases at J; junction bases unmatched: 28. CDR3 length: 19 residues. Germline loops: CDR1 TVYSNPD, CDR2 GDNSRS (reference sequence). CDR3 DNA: TGTGCCTTCGCGCCGTTACCCCCTACTTCCTACTTAAGGCCTTGTAAACTCATCTTT. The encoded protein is CAFAPLPPTSYLRPCKLIF.

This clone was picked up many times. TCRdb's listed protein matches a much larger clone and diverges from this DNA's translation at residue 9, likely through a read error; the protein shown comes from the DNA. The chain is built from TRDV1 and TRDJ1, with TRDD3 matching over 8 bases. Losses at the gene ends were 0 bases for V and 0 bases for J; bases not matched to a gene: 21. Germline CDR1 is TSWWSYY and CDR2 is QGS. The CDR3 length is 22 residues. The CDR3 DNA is TGTGCTCTTGGGGAACTAAGACTGGCCTTCTGGGGGAAAACTAGCTACACCGATAAACTCATCTTT. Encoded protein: CALGELRLAFWGKTSYTDKLIF.

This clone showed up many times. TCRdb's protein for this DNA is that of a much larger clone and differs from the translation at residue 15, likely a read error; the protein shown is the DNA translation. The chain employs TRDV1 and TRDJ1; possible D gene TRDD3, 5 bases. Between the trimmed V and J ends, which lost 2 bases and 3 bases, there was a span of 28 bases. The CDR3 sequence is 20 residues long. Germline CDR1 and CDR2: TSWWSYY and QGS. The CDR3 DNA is TGTGCTCTTGGGGAATCAGAGATGCGTACTGTGGGATGGTACGCCGATAAACTCATCTTT. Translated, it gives CALGESEMRTVGWYADKLIF.

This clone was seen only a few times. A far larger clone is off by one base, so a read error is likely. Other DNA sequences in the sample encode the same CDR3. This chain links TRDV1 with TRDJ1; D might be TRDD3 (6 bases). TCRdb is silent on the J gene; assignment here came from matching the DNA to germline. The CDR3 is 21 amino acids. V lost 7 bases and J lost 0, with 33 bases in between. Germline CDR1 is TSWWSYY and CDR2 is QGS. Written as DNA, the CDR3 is TGTGCTCTTGAACGAGTCTGGGGAATACAGGCCCGAGGGGCTTACACCGATAAACTCATCTTT. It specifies CALERVWGIQARGAYTDKLIF.

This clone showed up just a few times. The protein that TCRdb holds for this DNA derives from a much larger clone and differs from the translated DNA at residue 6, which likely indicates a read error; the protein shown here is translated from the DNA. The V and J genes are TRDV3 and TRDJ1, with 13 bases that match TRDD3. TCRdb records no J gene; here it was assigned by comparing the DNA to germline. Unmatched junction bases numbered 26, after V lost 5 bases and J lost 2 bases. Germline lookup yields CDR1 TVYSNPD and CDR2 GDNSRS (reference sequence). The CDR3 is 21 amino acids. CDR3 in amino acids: CALPRRGLLDWGIRKTDKLIF. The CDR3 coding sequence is TGTGCCCTCCCCAGGAGGGGCCTACTCGACTGGGGGATACGTAAAACCGATAAACTCATCTTT.

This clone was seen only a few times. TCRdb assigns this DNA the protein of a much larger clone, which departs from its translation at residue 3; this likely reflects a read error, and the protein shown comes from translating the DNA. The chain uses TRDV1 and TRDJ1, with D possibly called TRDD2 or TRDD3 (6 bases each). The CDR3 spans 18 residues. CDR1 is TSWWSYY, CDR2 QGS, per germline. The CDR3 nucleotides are TGTGCTCCTGGGGAGGGTCCTACACCGCCCCTCCCGACCGATAAACTCATCTTT. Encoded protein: CAPGEGPTPPLPTDKLIF.

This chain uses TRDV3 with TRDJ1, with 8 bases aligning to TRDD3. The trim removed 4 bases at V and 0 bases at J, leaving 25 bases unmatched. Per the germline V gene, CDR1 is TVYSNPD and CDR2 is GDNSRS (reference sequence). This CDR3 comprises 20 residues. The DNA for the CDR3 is TGTGCCTCTCCGGCCTTACACCCTTGGGGGATGGTCTCGTACACCGATAAACTCATCTTT. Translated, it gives CASPALHPWGMVSYTDKLIF.

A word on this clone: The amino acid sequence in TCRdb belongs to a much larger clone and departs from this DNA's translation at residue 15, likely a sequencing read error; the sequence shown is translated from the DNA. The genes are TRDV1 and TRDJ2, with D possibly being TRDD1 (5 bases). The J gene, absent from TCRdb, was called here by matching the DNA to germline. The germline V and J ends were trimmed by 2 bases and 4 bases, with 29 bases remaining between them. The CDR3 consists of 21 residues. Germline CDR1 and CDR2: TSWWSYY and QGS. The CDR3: CALGEESYHEMGKGKTAQLFF. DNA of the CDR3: TGTGCTCTTGGGGAAGAGTCGTACCATGAAATGGGCAAAGGGAAGACAGCACAACTCTTCTTT.

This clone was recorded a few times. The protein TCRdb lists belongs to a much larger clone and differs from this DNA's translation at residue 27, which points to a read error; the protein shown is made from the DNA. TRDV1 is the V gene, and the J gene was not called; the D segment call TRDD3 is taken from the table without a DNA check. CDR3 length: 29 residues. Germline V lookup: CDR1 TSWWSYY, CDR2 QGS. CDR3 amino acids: CALGELGPLESGTETPSAPAVRYSDKPIF. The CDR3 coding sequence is TGTGCTCTTGGGGAACTAGGCCCCCTTGAGAGTGGAACCGAAACGCCCAGTGCCCCCGCCGTCCGATATTCCGATAAACCCATCTTT.

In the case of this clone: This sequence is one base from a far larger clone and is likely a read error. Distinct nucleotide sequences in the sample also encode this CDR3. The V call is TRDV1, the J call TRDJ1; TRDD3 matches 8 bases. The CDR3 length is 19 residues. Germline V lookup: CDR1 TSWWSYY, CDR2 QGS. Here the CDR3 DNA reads TGTGCTCTTGGGGAACTAGATAGACAAGCTGGGGGACCCTACGATAAGCTCATCTTT. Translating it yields CALGELDRQAGGPYDKLIF.

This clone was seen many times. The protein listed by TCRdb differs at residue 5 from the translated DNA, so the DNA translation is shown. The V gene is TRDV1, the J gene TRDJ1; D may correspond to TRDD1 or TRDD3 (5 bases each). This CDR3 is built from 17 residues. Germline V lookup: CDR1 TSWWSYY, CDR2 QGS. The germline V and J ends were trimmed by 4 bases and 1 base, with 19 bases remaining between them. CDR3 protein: CALGGNGDRTLTDKLIF. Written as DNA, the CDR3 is TGTGCTCTTGGGGGAAATGGGGACCGTACACTCACCGATAAACTCATCTTT.

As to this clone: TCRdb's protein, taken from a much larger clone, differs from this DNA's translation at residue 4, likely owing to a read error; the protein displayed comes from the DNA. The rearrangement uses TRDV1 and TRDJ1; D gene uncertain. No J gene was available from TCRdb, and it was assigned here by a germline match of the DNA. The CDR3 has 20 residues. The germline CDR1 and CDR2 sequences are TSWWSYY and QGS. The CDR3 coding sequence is TGTGCTCTTAGGGAACTAGGGCCCTATGGCAATGGCCACCAAGCCGATAAACTCATCTTT. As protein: CALRELGPYGNGHQADKLIF.

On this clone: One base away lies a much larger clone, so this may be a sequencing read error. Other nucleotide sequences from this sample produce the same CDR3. The CDR3 protein is CALGEPFTYWGIRFSPDKLIF. In DNA form, the CDR3 reads TGTGCTCTTGGGGAGCCCTTCACGTACTGGGGGATACGATTTAGTCCCGATAAACTCATCTTT. The rearrangement links TRDV1 to TRDJ1; TRDD3 agrees at 13 bases. Germline-derived CDR1 and CDR2 are TSWWSYY and QGS. V lost 3 bases and J lost 3; bases outside the gene matches: 19. This CDR3 comprises 21 residues.